Each of the 7 T cell receptor beta chains below was sequenced from the same sample in a study of shared clonotypes between healthy human individuals. The data were produced by immunoSEQ multiplex PCR, yet TCRdb's version contains in-frame clones alone and is incomplete. The sample includes about 1,800,000 clones, about 95% of them seen just once. CD45RO-negative, CCR7-selected cells formed the naive CD8 fraction, which excluded terminally differentiated effector memory CD45RA+ cells. The source material was naive CD8+ T cells sorted from blood. The receptors here all came from a man younger than 35 in good health.

V is TRBV19 and J is TRBJ1-1; D is perhaps TRBD1 (6 bases). The germline gives CDR1 LNHDA, CDR2 SQIVND (reference sequence). The CDR3 covers 15 residues. Trimming pared 6 bases from V and 1 base from J, leaving 15 bases between. This chain's CDR3 is CASRTLGAWNTEAFF. The CDR3 DNA reads as TGTGCCAGTAGGACATTGGGGGCTTGGAACACTGAAGCTTTCTTT.

V is TRBV18 and J is TRBJ1-2; a weak D match, TRBD1 (5 bases). Germline V gives CDR1 KGHSH, CDR2 LQKENI. The CDR3 is made up of 17 amino acids. Trimming shortened V by 3 bases and J by 0 bases, and 17 bases separated the two germline ends. CDR3 loop: CASSPGTGPVSNYGYTF. CDR3 DNA sequence: TGTGCCAGCTCACCCGGGACCGGACCGGTGTCTAACTATGGCTACACCTTC.

Points on this clone: This sample also contains other DNA sequences that code for the same CDR3. The chain has TRBV27 and TRBJ2-7; D is possibly TRBD2 (6 bases). Trimming removed 0 bases at V and 0 bases at J, with 9 bases between. The CDR3 extends over 15 amino acids. Germline assignment: CDR1 MNHEY and CDR2 SMNVEV (reference sequence). The CDR3 loop reads CASSLSSGSSYEQYF. CDR3 coding DNA: TGTGCCAGCAGTTTATCGTCCGGGAGCTCCTACGAGCAGTACTTC.

This rearrangement joins TRBV10-2 to TRBJ2-5; possible D gene TRBD2, 5 bases. CDR1 and CDR2 (germline): WSHSY, SAAADI. V gave up 4 bases and J gave up 5 bases, with 14 bases separating them. CDR3 size: 14 residues. DNA of the CDR3: TGCGCCAGCAGTGGGGAGTTGGGGTTCGAGACCCAGTACTTC. It is translated as CASSGELGFETQYF.

The V and J genes are TRBV10-1 and TRBJ2-1; D ambiguous. Trimming cost V 0 bases and J 8 bases, with 11 bases left between them. This CDR3 has 14 amino acids. Germline V lookup: CDR1 WNHNN, CDR2 SYGVQD (reference sequence). The CDR3 sequence: CASSESLGIDEQFF. The CDR3 bases are TGCGCCAGCAGTGAGTCTTTGGGTATCGATGAGCAGTTCTTC.

On this clone: This sample also contains other DNA sequences that code for the same CDR3. J is TRBJ2-1 and V is TRBV7-6; D uncertain. CDR1 and CDR2 (germline): SGHVS, FNYEAQ. The CDR3 has 14 amino acids. V lost 3 bases, J lost 1 base, and 7 bases lay in between. The CDR3 is CASSFLGSYNEQFF. Written as DNA, the CDR3 is TGTGCCAGCAGCTTCTTAGGGTCCTACAATGAGCAGTTCTTC.

The rearrangement joins TRBV27 to TRBJ2-1; a weak D match, TRBD2 (6 bases). Germline lookup yields CDR1 MNHEY and CDR2 SMNVEV (reference sequence). Trimming shortened V by 3 bases and J by 4 bases, and 13 bases separated the two germline ends. CDR3 length equals 15 residues. The CDR3 sequence: CASSFILATYNEQFF. The CDR3 DNA sequence: TGTGCCAGCAGTTTTATACTAGCTACTTACAATGAGCAGTTCTTC.